Shown below are 6 T cell receptor beta chains from a single sample sequenced in a study of blood T cells in healthy people across ages. The second PCR ran roughly 6 to 11 cycles with a sample-barcoded 5' primer and J-beta primers. TCRdb ran MiXCR on the 5' RACE reads and lists one entry per CDR3 protein. Counted here are approximately 780,000 distinct CDR3 sequences, roughly 24% occurring once; the ten biggest clones make up 3%. The same sample was also used in a study of T cells of mothers and their children.

The material sequenced was blood. Source of these receptors: a boy aged 10-17 years in good health.

This clonotype turned up a few times. The chain has TRBV15 and TRBJ2-5; 7 positions agree with TRBD1. The better agreement between TRBJ2-7 and the DNA end casts doubt on the J call. This CDR3 spans 18 amino acids. CDR1 and CDR2 from the germline V gene are LNHNV and YYDKDF (reference sequence). The CDR3 loop reads CATSRDFVRQGISYEQYF. CDR3 coding DNA: TGTGCCACCAGCAGAGATTTTGTGAGACAGGGAATCTCCTACGAGCAGTACTTC.

The chain carries TRBV7-3 and TRBJ2-6; D perhaps matches TRBD2 (5 bases). Deletions cut 3 bases from V and 4 bases from J, with 10 bases between. CDR3 length: 15 amino acids. Germline CDR1 is SGHTA and CDR2 is FQGTGA. As DNA, the CDR3 is TGTGCCAGCAGCTTTGAGGGTCTGGGGGCCAACGTCCTGACTTTC. Translated, it gives CASSFEGLGANVLTF. Full variable domain (remainder filled in from reference TRBV7-3 and TRBJ2-6): GAGVSQTPSNKVTEKGKYVELRCDPISGHTALYWYRQSLGQGPEFLIYFQGTGAADDSGLPNDRFFAVRPEGSVSTLKIQRTERGDSAVYLCASSFEGLGANVLTFGAGSRLTVL.

The rearrangement links TRBV5-1 to TRBJ2-1, with 14 bases that match TRBD2. J lost 8 bases, V lost 4 bases, and 5 bases had no gene match. The CDR3 spans 15 residues. Germline V gene lookup returns CDR1 SGHRS and CDR2 YFSETQ. The CDR3 region is CASSPTSGGAHEQFF. The CDR3 nucleotides are TGCGCCAGCAGCCCGACTAGCGGGGGGGCGCATGAGCAGTTCTTC.

The V and J genes are TRBV9 and TRBJ2-5; D assignment may be TRBD1 or TRBD2 (5 bases each). Trimming cost V 2 bases and J 0 bases, with 14 bases left between them. The CDR3 has 16 residues. Germline V lookup: CDR1 SGDLS, CDR2 YYNGEE. CDR3 protein: CASSVGTGTYQETQYF. The CDR3 DNA is TGTGCCAGCAGCGTCGGAACCGGGACCTACCAAGAGACCCAGTACTTC.

This clonotype has a handful of counts. The CDR3 protein is CASSLLGSGGDTQYF. CDR3 nucleotides: TGTGCCAGCAGCCTCCTGGGGTCGGGGGGTGATACGCAGTATTTT. The V and J genes are TRBV7-3 and TRBJ2-3, with 7 bases fitting TRBD2. The ends lost 5 bases at V and 6 bases at J; junction bases unmatched: 11. Germline CDR1 and CDR2: SGHTA and FQGTGA. The CDR3 contains 15 residues.

In its sample, this clonotype was seen a few times. V is TRBV6-7 and J is TRBJ1-2, with a tentative D call TRBD1 (6 bases). TRBV6-7 is filed as an ORF, its function uncertain. V was pared by 4 bases and J by 7 bases, with 13 bases between. The CDR3 has 13 residues. The chain's CDR3 is CASSLPTGIGYTF. In nucleotides, the CDR3 is TGTGCCAGCAGTTTGCCGACAGGAATTGGCTACACCTTC.